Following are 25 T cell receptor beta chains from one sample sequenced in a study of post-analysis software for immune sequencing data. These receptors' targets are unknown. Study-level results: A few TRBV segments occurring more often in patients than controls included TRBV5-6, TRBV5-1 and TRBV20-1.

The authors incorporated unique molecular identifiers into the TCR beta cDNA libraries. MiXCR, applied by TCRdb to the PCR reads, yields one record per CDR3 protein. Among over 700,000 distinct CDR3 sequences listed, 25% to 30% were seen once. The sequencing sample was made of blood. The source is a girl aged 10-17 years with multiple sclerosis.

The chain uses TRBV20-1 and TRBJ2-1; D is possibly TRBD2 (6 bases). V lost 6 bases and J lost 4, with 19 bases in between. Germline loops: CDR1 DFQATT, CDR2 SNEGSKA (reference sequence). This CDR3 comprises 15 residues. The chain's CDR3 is CSAPVIPGAYNEQFF. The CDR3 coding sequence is TGCAGTGCCCCCGTAATCCCGGGAGCGTACAATGAGCAGTTCTTC.

CDR3 protein: CSVRPGGPGGYTF. DNA of the CDR3: TGCAGTGTTCGCCCTGGGGGGCCTGGGGGCTACACCTTC. The chain joins TRBV20-1 to TRBJ1-2; weak D call: TRBD1 (6 bases). CDR1 is DFQATT and CDR2 is SNEGSKA in the germline V gene (reference sequence). Deletions cut 7 bases from V and 8 bases from J, with 20 bases between. The length of the CDR3 is 13 residues.

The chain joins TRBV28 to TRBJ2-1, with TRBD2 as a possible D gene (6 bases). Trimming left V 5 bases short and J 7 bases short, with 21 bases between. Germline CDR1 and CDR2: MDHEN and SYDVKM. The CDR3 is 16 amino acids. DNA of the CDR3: TGTGCCAGCAGTCCCGCGGGCGGGGTTAGGGGTAATGAGCAGTTCTTC. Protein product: CASSPAGGVRGNEQFF.

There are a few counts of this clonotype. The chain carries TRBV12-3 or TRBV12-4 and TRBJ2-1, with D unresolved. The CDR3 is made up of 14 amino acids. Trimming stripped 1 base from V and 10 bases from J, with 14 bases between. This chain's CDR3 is CASSLGPAVYEQFF. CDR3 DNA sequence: TGTGCCAGCAGTTTAGGACCCGCGGTCTACGAGCAGTTCTTC.

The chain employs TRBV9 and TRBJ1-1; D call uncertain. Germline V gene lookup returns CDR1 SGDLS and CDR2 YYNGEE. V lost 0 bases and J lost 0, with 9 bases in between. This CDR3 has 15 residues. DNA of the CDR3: TGTGCCAGCAGCGTAGGGCAGGCGTTGAACACTGAAGCTTTCTTT. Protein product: CASSVGQALNTEAFF.

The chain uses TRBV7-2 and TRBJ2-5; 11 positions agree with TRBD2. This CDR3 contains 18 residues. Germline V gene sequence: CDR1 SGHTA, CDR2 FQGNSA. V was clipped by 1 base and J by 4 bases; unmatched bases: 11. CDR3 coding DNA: TGTGCCAGCAGCTTAGGAGTACTAGCGGGAGTGGCCCGAGAGACCCAGTACTTC. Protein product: CASSLGVLAGVARETQYF.

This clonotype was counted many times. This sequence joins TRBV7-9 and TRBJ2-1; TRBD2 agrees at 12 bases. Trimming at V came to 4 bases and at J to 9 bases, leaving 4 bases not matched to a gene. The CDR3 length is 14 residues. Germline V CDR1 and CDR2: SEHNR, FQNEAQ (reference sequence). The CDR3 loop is CASSSSGGAGEQFF. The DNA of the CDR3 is TGTGCCAGCAGCTCTAGCGGGGGGGCCGGTGAGCAGTTCTTC.

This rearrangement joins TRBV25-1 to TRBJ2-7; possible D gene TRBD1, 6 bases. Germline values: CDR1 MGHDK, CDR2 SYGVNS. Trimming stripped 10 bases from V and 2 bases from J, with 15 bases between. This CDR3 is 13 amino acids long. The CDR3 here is CATADRNAYEQYF. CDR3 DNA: TGTGCCACCGCCGACAGGAATGCCTACGAGCAGTACTTC.

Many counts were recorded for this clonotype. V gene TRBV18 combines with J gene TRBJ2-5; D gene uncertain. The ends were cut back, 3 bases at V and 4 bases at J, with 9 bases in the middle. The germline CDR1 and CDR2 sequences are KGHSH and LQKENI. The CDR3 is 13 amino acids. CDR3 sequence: CASSPRPRETQYF. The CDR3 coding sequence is TGTGCCAGCTCACCCCGCCCGCGAGAGACCCAGTACTTC.

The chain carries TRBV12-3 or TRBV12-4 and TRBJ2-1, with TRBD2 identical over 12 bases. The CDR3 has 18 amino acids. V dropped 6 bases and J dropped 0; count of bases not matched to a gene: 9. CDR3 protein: CASSTLAGGSSSYNEQFF. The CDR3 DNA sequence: TGTGCCAGCAGCACACTAGCGGGAGGCTCGAGCTCCTACAATGAGCAGTTCTTC.

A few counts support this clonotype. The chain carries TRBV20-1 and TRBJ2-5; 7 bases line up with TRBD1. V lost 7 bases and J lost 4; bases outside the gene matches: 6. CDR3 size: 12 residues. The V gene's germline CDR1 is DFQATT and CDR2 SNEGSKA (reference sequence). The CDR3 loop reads CSVIGGSETQYF. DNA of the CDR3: TGCAGTGTCATAGGGGGCTCAGAGACCCAGTACTTC.

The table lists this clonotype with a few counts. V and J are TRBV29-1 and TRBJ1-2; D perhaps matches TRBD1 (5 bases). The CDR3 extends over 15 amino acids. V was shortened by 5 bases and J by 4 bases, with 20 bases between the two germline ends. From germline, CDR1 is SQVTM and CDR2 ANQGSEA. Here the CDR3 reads CSVQTHYSGTYGYTF. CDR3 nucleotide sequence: TGCAGCGTTCAAACTCACTACTCAGGGACCTATGGCTACACCTTC.

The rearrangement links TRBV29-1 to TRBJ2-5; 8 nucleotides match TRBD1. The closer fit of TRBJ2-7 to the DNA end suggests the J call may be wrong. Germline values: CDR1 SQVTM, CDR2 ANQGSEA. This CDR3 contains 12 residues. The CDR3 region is CSVGQGRTEQYF. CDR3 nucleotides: TGCAGCGTTGGACAGGGGAGGACCGAGCAGTACTTC.

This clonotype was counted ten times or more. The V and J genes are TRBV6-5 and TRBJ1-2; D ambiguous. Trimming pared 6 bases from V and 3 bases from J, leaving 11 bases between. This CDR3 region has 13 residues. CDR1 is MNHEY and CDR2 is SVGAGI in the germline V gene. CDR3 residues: CASRPDGDYGYTF. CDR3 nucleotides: TGTGCCAGCAGACCCGACGGCGACTATGGCTACACCTTC.

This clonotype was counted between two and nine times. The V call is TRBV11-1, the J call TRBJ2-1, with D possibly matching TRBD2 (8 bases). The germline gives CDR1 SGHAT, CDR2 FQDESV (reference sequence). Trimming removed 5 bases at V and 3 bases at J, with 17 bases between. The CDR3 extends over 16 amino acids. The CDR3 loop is CASSPGGSGGYNEQFF. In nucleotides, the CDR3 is TGTGCCAGCAGCCCAGGGGGGAGCGGGGGCTACAATGAGCAGTTCTTC.

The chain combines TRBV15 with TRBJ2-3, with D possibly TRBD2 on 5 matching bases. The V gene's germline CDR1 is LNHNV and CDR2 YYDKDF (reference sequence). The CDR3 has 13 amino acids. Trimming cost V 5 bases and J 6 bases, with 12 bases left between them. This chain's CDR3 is CATSVRRRDTQYF. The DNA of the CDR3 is TGTGCCACCAGCGTCCGTAGGAGGGATACGCAGTATTTT.

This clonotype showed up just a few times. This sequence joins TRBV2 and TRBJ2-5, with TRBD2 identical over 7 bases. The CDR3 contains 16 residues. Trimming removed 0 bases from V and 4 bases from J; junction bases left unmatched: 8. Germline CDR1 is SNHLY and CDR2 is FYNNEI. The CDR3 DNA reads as TGTGCCAGCAGTGAAGCCGAATCGGGGGGACGAGAGACCCAGTACTTC. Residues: CASSEAESGGRETQYF.

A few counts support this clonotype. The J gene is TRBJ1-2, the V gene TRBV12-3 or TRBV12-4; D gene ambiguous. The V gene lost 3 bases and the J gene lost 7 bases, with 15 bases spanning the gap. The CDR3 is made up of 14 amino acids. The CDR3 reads CASSFSSGLAGYTF. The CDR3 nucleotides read TGTGCCAGCAGTTTCTCGTCGGGTTTGGCTGGCTACACCTTC.

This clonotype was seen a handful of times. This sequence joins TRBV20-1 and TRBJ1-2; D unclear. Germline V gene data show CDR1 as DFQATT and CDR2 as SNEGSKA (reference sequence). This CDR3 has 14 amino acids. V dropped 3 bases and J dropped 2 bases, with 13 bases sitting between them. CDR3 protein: CSASPGSFNYGYTF. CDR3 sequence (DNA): TGCAGTGCTAGTCCCGGCAGCTTCAACTATGGCTACACCTTC.

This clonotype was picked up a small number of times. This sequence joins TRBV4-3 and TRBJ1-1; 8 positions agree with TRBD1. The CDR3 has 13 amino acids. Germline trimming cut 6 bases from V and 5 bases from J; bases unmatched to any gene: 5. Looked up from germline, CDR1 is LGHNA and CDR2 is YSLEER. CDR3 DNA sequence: TGCGCCAGCAGTACCAGGGGGCGGACTGAAGCTTTCTTT. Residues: CASSTRGRTEAFF.

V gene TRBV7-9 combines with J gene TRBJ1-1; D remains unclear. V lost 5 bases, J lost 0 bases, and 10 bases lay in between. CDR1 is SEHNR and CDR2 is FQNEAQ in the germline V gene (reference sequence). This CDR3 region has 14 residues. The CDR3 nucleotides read TGTGCCAGCAGCATAGATGGGTTGAACACTGAAGCTTTCTTT. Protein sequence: CASSIDGLNTEAFF.

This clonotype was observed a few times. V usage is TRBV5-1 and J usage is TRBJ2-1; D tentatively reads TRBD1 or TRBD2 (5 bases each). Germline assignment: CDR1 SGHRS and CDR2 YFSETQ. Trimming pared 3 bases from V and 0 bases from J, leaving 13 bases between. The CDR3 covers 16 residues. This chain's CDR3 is CASSSPGRTSYNEQFF. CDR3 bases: TGCGCCAGCAGCTCCCCGGGACGAACCTCCTACAATGAGCAGTTCTTC.

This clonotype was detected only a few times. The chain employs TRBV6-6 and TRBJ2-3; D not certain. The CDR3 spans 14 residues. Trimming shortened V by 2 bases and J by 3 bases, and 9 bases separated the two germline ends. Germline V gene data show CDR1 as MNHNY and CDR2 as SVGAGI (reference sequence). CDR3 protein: CASSYPHKTDTQYF. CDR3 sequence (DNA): TGTGCCAGCAGTTACCCTCATAAGACAGATACGCAGTATTTT.

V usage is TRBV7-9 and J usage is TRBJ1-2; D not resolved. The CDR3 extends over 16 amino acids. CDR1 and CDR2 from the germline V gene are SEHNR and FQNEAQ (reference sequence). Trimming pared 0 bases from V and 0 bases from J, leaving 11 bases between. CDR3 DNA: TGTGCCAGCAGCTTAGCGGACGGTGTTTCTAACTATGGCTACACCTTC. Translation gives CASSLADGVSNYGYTF.

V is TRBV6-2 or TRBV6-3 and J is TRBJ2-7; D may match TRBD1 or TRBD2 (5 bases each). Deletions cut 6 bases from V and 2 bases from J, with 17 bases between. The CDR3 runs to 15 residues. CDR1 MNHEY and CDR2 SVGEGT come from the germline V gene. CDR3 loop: CASRNEGKTTYEQYF. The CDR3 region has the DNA TGTGCCAGCAGGAACGAGGGGAAAACAACCTACGAGCAGTACTTC.